Each of the 16 T cell receptor beta chains below was sequenced from the same sample in a study of T cells after yellow fever vaccination. TCRdb recomputed calls from the 5' RACE reads with MiXCR, one row per CDR3 protein. The sample lists just under 600,000 distinct CDR3 sequences; about 13% were seen once. This sample comprised PBMCs, obtained on the day of the yellow fever booster vaccination. These TCRs come from a man aged 25-40 years who received the YFV17D yellow fever vaccine.

The CDR3 region has the DNA TGCAGTGCTACCGGGACTAGCGGGACCTACAATGAGCAGTTCTTC. Amino acids: CSATGTSGTYNEQFF. The rearrangement links TRBV20-1 to TRBJ2-1; 13 bases are a match to TRBD2. V lost 4 bases, J lost 2 bases, and 2 bases stayed unmatched. Germline V gene data show CDR1 as DFQATT and CDR2 as SNEGSKA (reference sequence). The length of the CDR3 is 15 residues.

The chain's CDR3 is CAGAGVDTEAFF. CDR3 DNA: TGTGCAGGGGCCGGCGTGGACACTGAAGCTTTCTTT. V usage is TRBV6-6 and J usage is TRBJ1-1, with D tentatively TRBD1 (5 bases). The CDR3 is 12 amino acids. In germline, CDR1 is MNHNY, CDR2 SVGAGI (reference sequence).

The chain couples TRBV24-1 to TRBJ2-1, with 9 bases identical to TRBD1. With V trimmed by 2 bases and J by 7 bases, 5 bases remained unmatched. Per the germline V gene, CDR1 is KGHDR and CDR2 is SFDVKD. The CDR3 extends over 15 amino acids. CDR3 in DNA: TGTGCCACCAGTGATTCCCGGGACAGGGTGAATGAGCAGTTCTTC. It encodes CATSDSRDRVNEQFF.

This chain links TRBV9 with TRBJ2-3; D may be TRBD1 or TRBD2 (6 bases each). Germline lookup yields CDR1 SGDLS and CDR2 YYNGEE. The CDR3 extends over 15 amino acids. Trimming pared 2 bases from V and 4 bases from J, leaving 14 bases between. DNA for the CDR3: TGTGCCAGCAGCGTCTCTGGGGGGCTGCCAGATACGCAGTATTTT. As protein: CASSVSGGLPDTQYF.

The CDR3 protein is CASSFGVGGSYEQYF. The CDR3 DNA reads TGTGCCAGCAGTTTCGGGGTGGGAGGGTCCTACGAGCAGTACTTC. The chain has TRBV12-3 or TRBV12-4 and TRBJ2-7, with TRBD2 matching over 7 bases. The trim removed 3 bases at V and 1 base at J, leaving 6 bases unmatched. The CDR3 has 15 residues.

CDR3 region: CASSHDRQTGNTIYF. DNA of the CDR3: TGCGCCAGCAGCCACGATCGACAAACTGGAAACACCATATATTTT. The genes are TRBV4-3 and TRBJ1-3; D is unclear. The CDR3 is made up of 15 amino acids. The germline V and J ends were trimmed by 3 bases and 2 bases, with 11 bases remaining between them. CDR1 is LGHNA and CDR2 is YSLEER in the germline V gene.

This clonotype has just a few counts. The V and J genes are TRBV5-1 and TRBJ2-1, with 11 nucleotides matching TRBD2. V dropped 2 bases and J dropped 6; count of bases not matched to a gene: 4. CDR1 and CDR2 (germline): SGHRS, YFSETQ. This CDR3 is 15 amino acids long. CDR3 region: CASSLLAGEGNEQFF. The DNA of the CDR3 is TGCGCCAGCAGCTTACTAGCGGGAGAGGGCAATGAGCAGTTCTTC.

A few counts support this clonotype. The V call is TRBV6-1, the J call TRBJ2-2, with D maybe TRBD2 (5 bases). Germline CDR1 is MNHNS and CDR2 is SASEGT. The CDR3 runs to 15 residues. The V end lost 7 bases, the J end lost 4 bases, and 16 bases lay between the germline ends. The chain's CDR3 is CASTHRTRGTGELFF. The DNA of the CDR3 is TGTGCCAGCACCCACCGGACCCGGGGCACCGGGGAGCTGTTTTTT.

V usage is TRBV7-9 and J usage is TRBJ1-4; TRBD1 matches at 9 bases. This CDR3 region has 14 residues. With V trimmed by 4 bases and J by 8 bases, 5 bases remained unmatched. Germline values: CDR1 SEHNR, CDR2 FQNEAQ (reference sequence). The CDR3 bases are TGTGCCAGCAGCTACGGGACAGGGAGGGAAAAACTGTTTTTT. Amino acid sequence: CASSYGTGREKLFF.

V gene TRBV5-1 combines with J gene TRBJ2-1; 7 nucleotides line up with TRBD1. CDR3 size: 15 residues. J was trimmed by 5 bases and V by 5 bases; bases with no gene match: 10. The germline V gene encodes CDR1 SGHRS and CDR2 YFSETQ. CDR3 sequence: CASSSSPGQHNEQFF. The CDR3 DNA reads TGCGCCAGCAGTTCCTCACCGGGACAGCACAATGAGCAGTTCTTC. The full variable domain, in which reference TRBV5-1 and TRBJ2-1 provide the parts outside the CDR3, is KAGVTQTPRYLIKTRGQQVTLSCSPISGHRSVSWYQQTPGQGLQFLFEYFSETQRNKGNFPGRFSGRQFSNSRSEMNVSTLELGDSALYLCASSSSPGQHNEQFFGPGTRLTVL.

As regards this clonotype: Compared with germline, one end of the junction differs, possibly owing to a read error. This chain connects TRBV7-2 to TRBJ2-2; possibly TRBD1 for D (6 bases). The CDR3 totals 15 residues. Per the germline V gene, CDR1 is SGHTA and CDR2 is FQGNSA. CDR3 loop: CASSLVPRGTGEQFF. CDR3 nucleotides: TGTGCCAGCAGCTTAGTACCCAGGGGCACCGGGGAGCAGTTTTTT.

The chain is built from TRBV29-1 and TRBJ2-2, with D perhaps assigned TRBD1 or TRBD2 (5 bases each). Per germline, CDR1 SQVTM and CDR2 ANQGSEA. There are 15 residues in the CDR3. V lost 6 bases, J lost 4 bases, and 18 bases lay in between. For the CDR3, the DNA is TGCAGCGTGTCCGGGGCCGATTTTCCCACCGGGGAGCTGTTTTTT. This gives the protein CSVSGADFPTGELFF.

The chain links TRBV30 to TRBJ2-6; no reliable D call. The germline V gene encodes CDR1 GTSNPN and CDR2 SVGIG (reference sequence). CDR3 length: 13 amino acids. The germline V and J ends were trimmed by 3 bases and 4 bases, with 7 bases remaining between them. CDR3: CAWRESGANVLTF. The CDR3 DNA follows: TGTGCCTGGAGGGAATCCGGGGCCAACGTCCTGACTTTC.

This clonotype was counted a few times. This CDR3 reads CAISADSYGYTF. The CDR3 DNA reads TGTGCCATCAGTGCGGACAGCTATGGCTACACCTTC. This sequence joins TRBV10-3 and TRBJ1-2; weak D call: TRBD1 (6 bases). The CDR3 spans 12 residues. Germline loops: CDR1 ENHRY, CDR2 SYGVKD. Trimming left V 4 bases short and J 4 bases short, with 7 bases between.

The V call is TRBV18, the J call TRBJ2-3; no clear D. The CDR3 sequence is 13 residues long. Trimming left V 2 bases short and J 6 bases short, with 9 bases between. Per the germline V gene, CDR1 is KGHSH and CDR2 is LQKENI. The CDR3 reads CASSPTPDDTQYF. CDR3 DNA sequence: TGTGCCAGCTCACCAACACCAGATGATACGCAGTATTTT.

The chain is built from TRBV7-2 and TRBJ2-7; D is undetermined. CDR1 SGHTA and CDR2 FQGNSA come from the germline V gene. Trimming stripped 8 bases from V and 4 bases from J, with 12 bases between. The CDR3 runs to 12 residues. CDR3 nucleotide sequence: TGTGCCAGCGGCGGCCACCCTTACGAGCAGTACTTC. Amino acid sequence: CASGGHPYEQYF.